The clone carrying this T cell receptor (beta chain) was counted a few times. The antigen remains undetermined. This sample was included in a study of CD8+ T cells in alopecia areata. RNA was isolated and reverse transcribed to cDNA, the sequencing template. Sequencing used immunoSEQ multiplex PCR; TCRdb keeps in-frame clones, though not all of them. The data contain 120,000 or so clones, approximately 47% of them singletons. Study results and caveats: Mice showed TCR sharing more clearly than patients did, possibly owing to HLA.

The V gene's germline CDR1 is MDHEN and CDR2 SYDVKM. Trimming took 6 bases from V and 5 from J, leaving 13 bases between them. There are 13 residues in the CDR3. Investigators sorted PBMCs to obtain both CD4+ and CD8+ T cells. This TCR came from a human donor with alopecia areata. The V gene is TRBV28, the J gene TRBJ2-5; maybe TRBD2 (7 bases). Sequences were obtained from NKG2D-low CD8+ T cells sorted from blood. This CDR3 reads CASRGGQGETQYF. As DNA, the CDR3 is TGTGCCAGCAGGGGGGGGCAGGGTGAGACCCAGTACTTC. The full variable domain, with the rest looked up from reference TRBV28 and TRBJ2-5, is DVKVTQSSRYLVKRTGEKVFLECVQDMDHENMFWYRQDPGLGLRLIYFSYDVKMKEKGDIPEGYSVSREKKERFSLILESASTNQTSMYLCASRGGQGETQYFGPGTRLLVL.